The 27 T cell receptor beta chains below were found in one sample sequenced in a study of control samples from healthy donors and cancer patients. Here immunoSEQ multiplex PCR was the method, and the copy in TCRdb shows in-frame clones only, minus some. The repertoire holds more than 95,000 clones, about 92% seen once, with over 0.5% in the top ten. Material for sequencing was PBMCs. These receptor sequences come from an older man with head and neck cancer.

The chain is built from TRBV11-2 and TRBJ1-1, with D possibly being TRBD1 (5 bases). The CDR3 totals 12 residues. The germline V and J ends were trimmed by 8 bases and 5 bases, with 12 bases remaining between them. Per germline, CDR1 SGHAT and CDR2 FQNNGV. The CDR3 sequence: CASPYGGTEAFF. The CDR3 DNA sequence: TGTGCCAGCCCCTACGGGGGAACTGAAGCTTTCTTT.

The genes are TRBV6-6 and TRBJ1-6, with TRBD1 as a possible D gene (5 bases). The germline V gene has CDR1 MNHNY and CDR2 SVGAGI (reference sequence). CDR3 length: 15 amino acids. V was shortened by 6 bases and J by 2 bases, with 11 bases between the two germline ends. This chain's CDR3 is CASSARGTYNSPLHF. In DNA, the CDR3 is TGTGCCAGCAGCGCTAGGGGAACCTATAATTCACCCCTCCACTTT.

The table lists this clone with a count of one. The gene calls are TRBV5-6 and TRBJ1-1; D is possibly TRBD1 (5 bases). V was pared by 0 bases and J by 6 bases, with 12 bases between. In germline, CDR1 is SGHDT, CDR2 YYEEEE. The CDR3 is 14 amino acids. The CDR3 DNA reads TGTGCCAGCAGCTTGGGATGGGGCGACGCTGAAGCTTTCTTT. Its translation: CASSLGWGDAEAFF.

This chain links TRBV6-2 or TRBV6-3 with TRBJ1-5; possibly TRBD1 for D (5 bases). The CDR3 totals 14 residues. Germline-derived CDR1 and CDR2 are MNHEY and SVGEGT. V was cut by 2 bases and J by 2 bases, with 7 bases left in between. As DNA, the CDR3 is TGTGCCAGCAGTTACGACAGTGGCAATCAGCCCCAGCATTTT. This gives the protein CASSYDSGNQPQHF.

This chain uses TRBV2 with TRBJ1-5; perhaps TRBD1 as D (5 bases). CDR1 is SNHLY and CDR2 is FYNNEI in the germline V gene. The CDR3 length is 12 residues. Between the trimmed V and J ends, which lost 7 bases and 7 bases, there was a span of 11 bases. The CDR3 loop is CASTPGIQPQHF. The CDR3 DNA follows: TGTGCCAGCACCCCAGGGATCCAGCCCCAGCATTTT. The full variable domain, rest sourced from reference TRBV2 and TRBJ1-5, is EPEVTQTPSHQVTQMGQEVILRCVPISNHLYFYWYRQILGQKVEFLVSFYNNEISEKSEIFDDQFSVERPDGSNFTLKIRSTKLEDSAMYFCASTPGIQPQHFGDGTRLSIL.

The CDR3 loop is CASSYQTGGAYNEQFF. The CDR3 nucleotides read TGTGCCAGCAGTTACCAGACGGGGGGTGCCTACAATGAGCAGTTCTTC. V and J are TRBV6-5 and TRBJ2-1; TRBD2 agrees at 7 bases. The J segment lost 2 bases and the V segment lost 2 bases, leaving 6 bases of the junction unmatched. This CDR3 region has 16 residues. Germline V gene data show CDR1 as MNHEY and CDR2 as SVGAGI.

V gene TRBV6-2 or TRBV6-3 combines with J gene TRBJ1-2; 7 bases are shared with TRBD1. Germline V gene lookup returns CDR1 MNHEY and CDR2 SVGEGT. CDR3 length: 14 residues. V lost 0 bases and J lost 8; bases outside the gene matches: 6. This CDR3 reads CASSYSSRGSGYTF. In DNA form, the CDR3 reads TGTGCCAGCAGTTACTCATCCAGGGGGAGCGGCTACACCTTC.

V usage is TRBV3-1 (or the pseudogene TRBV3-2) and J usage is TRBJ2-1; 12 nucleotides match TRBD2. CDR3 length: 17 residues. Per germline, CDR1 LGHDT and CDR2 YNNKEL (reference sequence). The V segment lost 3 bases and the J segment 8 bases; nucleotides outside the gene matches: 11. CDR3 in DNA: TGTGCCAGCAGCCACGGGGTAGGGGGACTAGCGGGTCATGAGCAGTTCTTC. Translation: CASSHGVGGLAGHEQFF.

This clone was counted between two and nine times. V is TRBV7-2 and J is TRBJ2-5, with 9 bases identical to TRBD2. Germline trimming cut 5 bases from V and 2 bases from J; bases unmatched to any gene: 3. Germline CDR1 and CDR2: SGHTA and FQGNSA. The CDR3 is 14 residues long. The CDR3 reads CASSQSGRQETQYF. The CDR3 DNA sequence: TGTGCCAGCAGCCAAAGCGGGAGGCAAGAGACCCAGTACTTC. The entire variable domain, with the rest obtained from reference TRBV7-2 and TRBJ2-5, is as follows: GAGVSQSPSNKVTEKGKDVELRCDPISGHTALYWYRQSLGQGLEFLIYFQGNSAPDKSGLPSDRFSAERTGGSVSTLTIQRTQQEDSAVYLCASSQSGRQETQYFGPGTRLLVL.

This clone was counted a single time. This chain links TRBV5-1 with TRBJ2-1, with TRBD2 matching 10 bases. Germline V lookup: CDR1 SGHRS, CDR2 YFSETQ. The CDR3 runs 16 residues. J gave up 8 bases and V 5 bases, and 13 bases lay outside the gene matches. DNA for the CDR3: TGCGCCAGCAGTCCTCAACTAGCGGGGAGAGACGATGAGCAGTTCTTC. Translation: CASSPQLAGRDDEQFF.

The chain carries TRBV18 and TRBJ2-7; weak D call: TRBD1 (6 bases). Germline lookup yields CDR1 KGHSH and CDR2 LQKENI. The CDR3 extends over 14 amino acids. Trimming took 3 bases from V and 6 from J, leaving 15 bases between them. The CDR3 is CASSPRDIGLEQYF. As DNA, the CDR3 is TGTGCCAGCTCACCCCGGGACATTGGGCTCGAGCAGTACTTC.

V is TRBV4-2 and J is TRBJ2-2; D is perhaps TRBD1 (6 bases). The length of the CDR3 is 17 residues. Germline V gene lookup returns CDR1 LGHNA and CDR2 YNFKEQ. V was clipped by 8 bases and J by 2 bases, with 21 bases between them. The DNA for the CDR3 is TGTGCCAGCTCTTCCCGCGCCGGACAGCCAAACACCGGGGAGCTGTTTTTT. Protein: CASSSRAGQPNTGELFF.

CDR3 sequence reads: CASGRYQETQYF. Written as DNA, the CDR3 is TGTGCCAGCGGGCGGTACCAAGAGACCCAGTACTTC. The chain combines TRBV2 with TRBJ2-5, with D unresolved. V dropped 8 bases and J dropped 0 bases, with 7 bases sitting between them. The CDR3 totals 12 residues. Germline CDR1 reads SNHLY; CDR2 reads FYNNEI.

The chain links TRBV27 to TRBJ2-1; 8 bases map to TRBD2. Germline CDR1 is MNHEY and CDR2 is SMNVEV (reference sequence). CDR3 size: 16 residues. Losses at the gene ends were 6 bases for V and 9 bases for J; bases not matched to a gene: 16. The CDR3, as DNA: TGTGCCAGCAGCAGAGCGGCGGGAGGTTTACAGTTTGAGCAGTTCTTC. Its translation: CASSRAAGGLQFEQFF.

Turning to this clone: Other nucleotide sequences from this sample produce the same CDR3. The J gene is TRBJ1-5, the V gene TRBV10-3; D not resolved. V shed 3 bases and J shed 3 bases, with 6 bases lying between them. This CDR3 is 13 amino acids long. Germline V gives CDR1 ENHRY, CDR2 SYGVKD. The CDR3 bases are TGTGCCATCAGTGAAATAAACAATCAGCCCCAGCATTTT. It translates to CAISEINNQPQHF.

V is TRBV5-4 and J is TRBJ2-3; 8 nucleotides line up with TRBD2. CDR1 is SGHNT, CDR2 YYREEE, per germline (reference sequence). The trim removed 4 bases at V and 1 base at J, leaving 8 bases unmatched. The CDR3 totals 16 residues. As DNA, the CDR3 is TGTGCCAGCAGCCCCGCTGGTAGCGGGGGCACAGATACGCAGTATTTT. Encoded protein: CASSPAGSGGTDTQYF.

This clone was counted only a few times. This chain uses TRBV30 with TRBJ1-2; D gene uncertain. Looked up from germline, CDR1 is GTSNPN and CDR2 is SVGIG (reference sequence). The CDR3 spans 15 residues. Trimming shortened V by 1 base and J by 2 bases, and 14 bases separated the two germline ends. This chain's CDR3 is CAWSEWRTSNYGYTF. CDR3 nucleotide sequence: TGTGCCTGGAGTGAATGGAGGACCTCAAACTATGGCTACACCTTC.

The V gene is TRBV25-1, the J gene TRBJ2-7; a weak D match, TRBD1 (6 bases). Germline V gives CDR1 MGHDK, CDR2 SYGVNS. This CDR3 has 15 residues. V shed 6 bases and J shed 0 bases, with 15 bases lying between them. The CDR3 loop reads CASSSSRGLSYEQYF. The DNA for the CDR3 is TGTGCCAGCAGCTCATCCAGGGGCCTCTCCTACGAGCAGTACTTC.

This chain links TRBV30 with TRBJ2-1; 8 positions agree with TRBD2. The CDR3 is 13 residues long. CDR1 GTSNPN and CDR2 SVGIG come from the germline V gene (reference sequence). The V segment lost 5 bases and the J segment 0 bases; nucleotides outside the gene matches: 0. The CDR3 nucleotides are TGTGCCTGGCTAGCGGGCTCCTACAATGAGCAGTTCTTC. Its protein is CAWLAGSYNEQFF.

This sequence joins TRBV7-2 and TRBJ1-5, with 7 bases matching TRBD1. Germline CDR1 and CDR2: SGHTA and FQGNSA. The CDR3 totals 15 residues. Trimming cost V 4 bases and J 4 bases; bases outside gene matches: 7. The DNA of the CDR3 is TGTGCCAGCAGCTCAGCCGGGACAGAGAATCAGCCCCAGCATTTT. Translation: CASSSAGTENQPQHF.

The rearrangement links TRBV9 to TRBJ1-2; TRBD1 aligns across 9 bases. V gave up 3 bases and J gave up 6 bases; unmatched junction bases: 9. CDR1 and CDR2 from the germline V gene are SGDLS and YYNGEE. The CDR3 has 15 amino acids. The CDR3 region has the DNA TGTGCCAGCAGCGCGTGGGGGGACAGGGTAAATGGCTACACCTTC. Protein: CASSAWGDRVNGYTF.

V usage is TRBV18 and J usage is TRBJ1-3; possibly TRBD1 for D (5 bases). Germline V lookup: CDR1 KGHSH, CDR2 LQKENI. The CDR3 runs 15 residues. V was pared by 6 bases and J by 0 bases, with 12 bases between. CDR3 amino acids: CASSPGLFSGNTIYF. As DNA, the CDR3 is TGTGCCAGCTCTCCGGGACTTTTCTCTGGAAACACCATATATTTT.

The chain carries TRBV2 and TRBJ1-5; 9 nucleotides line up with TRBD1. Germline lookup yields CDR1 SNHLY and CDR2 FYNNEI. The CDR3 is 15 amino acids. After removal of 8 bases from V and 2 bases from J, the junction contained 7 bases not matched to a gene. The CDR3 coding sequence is TGTGCCAGCTCTGGGAGGACAGGGGGCAATCAGCCCCAGCATTTT. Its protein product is CASSGRTGGNQPQHF.

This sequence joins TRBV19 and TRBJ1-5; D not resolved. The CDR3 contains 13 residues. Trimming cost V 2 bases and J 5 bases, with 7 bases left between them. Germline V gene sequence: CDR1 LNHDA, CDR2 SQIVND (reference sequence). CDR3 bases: TGTGCCAGTAGTATACAGACCCATCAGCCCCAGCATTTT. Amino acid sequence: CASSIQTHQPQHF. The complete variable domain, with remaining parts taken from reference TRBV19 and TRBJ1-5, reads DGGITQSPKYLFRKEGQNVTLSCEQNLNHDAMYWYRQDPGQGLRLIYYSQIVNDFQKGDIAEGYSVSREKKESFPLTVTSAQKNPTAFYLCASSIQTHQPQHFGDGTRLSIL.

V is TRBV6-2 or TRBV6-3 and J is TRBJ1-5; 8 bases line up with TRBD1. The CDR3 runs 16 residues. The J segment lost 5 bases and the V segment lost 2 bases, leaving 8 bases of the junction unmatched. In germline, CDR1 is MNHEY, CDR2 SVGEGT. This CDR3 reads CASSYKGDRGDQPQHF. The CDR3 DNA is TGTGCCAGCAGTTACAAAGGTGACAGGGGAGATCAGCCCCAGCATTTT.

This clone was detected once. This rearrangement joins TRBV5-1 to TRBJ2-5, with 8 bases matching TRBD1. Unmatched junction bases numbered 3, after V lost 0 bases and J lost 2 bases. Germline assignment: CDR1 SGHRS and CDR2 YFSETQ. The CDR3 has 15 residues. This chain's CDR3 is CASSLGQGRQETQYF. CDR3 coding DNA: TGCGCCAGCAGCTTGGGACAGGGGAGGCAAGAGACCCAGTACTTC.

CDR3 amino acids: CASSLETGLTGELFF. CDR3 nucleotides: TGTGCCAGCAGCTTAGAGACAGGGTTAACCGGGGAGCTGTTTTTT. The V gene is TRBV7-2, the J gene TRBJ2-2, with 7 bases identical to TRBD1. CDR3 length: 15 amino acids. V was pared by 1 base and J by 5 bases, with 4 bases of the junction left unmatched. CDR1 and CDR2 from the germline V gene are SGHTA and FQGNSA. Full variable domain (missing parts from reference TRBV7-2 and TRBJ2-2): GAGVSQSPSNKVTEKGKDVELRCDPISGHTALYWYRQSLGQGLEFLIYFQGNSAPDKSGLPSDRFSAERTGGSVSTLTIQRTQQEDSAVYLCASSLETGLTGELFFGEGSRLTVL.